These 17 T cell receptor beta chains share one sample of origin, sequenced in a study of blood T cell repertoires in COVID-19. The data were produced by immunoSEQ multiplex PCR, yet TCRdb's version contains in-frame clones alone and is incomplete. This sample has about 400,000 clones, with 80% to 90% found just once. Sequenced sample: peripheral blood. The receptors were gathered from a man aged 40-49 years with acute or convalescent COVID-19.

The chain uses TRBV27 and TRBJ2-3; 7 bases line up with TRBD2. The trim removed 2 bases at V and 5 bases at J, leaving 1 base unmatched. Germline CDR1 reads MNHEY; CDR2 reads SMNVEV (reference sequence). The CDR3 covers 13 residues. The CDR3 DNA reads TGTGCCAGCAGTTTAATAGCGGGAGATACGCAGTATTTT. This codes for CASSLIAGDTQYF.

This sequence joins TRBV5-6 and TRBJ1-5; 7 nucleotides match TRBD1. CDR1 is SGHDT, CDR2 YYEEEE, per germline. The CDR3 runs 18 residues. Losses at the gene ends were 1 base for V and 0 bases for J; bases not matched to a gene: 10. CDR3 residues: CASSLWDRLATSNQPQHF. The CDR3 region has the DNA TGTGCCAGCAGCTTGTGGGACAGACTGGCGACTAGCAATCAGCCCCAGCATTTT. Together with reference TRBV5-6 and TRBJ1-5, the CDR3 gives the full variable domain: DAGVTQSPTHLIKTRGQQVTLRCSPKSGHDTVSWYQQALGQGPQFIFQYYEEEERQRGNFPDRFSGHQFPNYSSELNVNALLLGDSALYLCASSLWDRLATSNQPQHFGDGTRLSIL.

The V gene is TRBV7-9, the J gene TRBJ1-1; D remains unclear. V lost 6 bases and J 4 bases, leaving 18 bases between the germline ends. From germline, CDR1 is SEHNR and CDR2 FQNEAQ (reference sequence). The CDR3 loop spans 15 amino acids. CDR3 loop: CASREGWVAGTEAFF. DNA for the CDR3: TGTGCCAGCAGGGAGGGCTGGGTGGCGGGCACTGAAGCTTTCTTT.

The V call is TRBV30, the J call TRBJ2-7, with 12 bases that match TRBD1. Trimming at V came to 3 bases and at J to 5 bases, leaving 14 bases not matched to a gene. Germline CDR1 GTSNPN, CDR2 SVGIG (reference sequence). CDR3 length equals 17 residues. This CDR3 is CAWSGGYAGQGANEQYF. The CDR3 DNA is TGTGCCTGGAGCGGAGGGTATGCGGGACAGGGGGCAAACGAGCAGTACTTC. Full variable domain (outside the CDR3, taken from reference TRBV30 and TRBJ2-7): SQTIHQWPATLVQPVGSPLSLECTVEGTSNPNLYWYRQAAGRGLQLLFYSVGIGQISSEVPQNLSASRPQDRQFILSSKKLLLSDSGFYLCAWSGGYAGQGANEQYFGPGTRLTVT.

This clone was counted a single time. The CDR3 coding sequence is TGTGCCAGCAGTCGACAGGGAACTGAAGCTTTCTTT. Translated: CASSRQGTEAFF. The chain recombines TRBV6-5 with TRBJ1-1; TRBD1 agrees at 7 bases. The CDR3 totals 12 residues. With 5 bases clipped from V and 5 bases from J, the junction kept 2 bases outside the gene matches. Germline CDR1 and CDR2: MNHEY and SVGAGI.

The V and J genes are TRBV6-2 or TRBV6-3 and TRBJ2-2; D unresolved. V was clipped by 6 bases and J by 1 base, with 15 bases between them. Germline V CDR1 and CDR2: MNHEY, SVGEGT. The CDR3 is 16 amino acids. The chain's CDR3 is CASSPQGEMNTGELFF. The CDR3 DNA reads as TGTGCCAGCAGCCCTCAAGGAGAGATGAACACCGGGGAGCTGTTTTTT.

The chain recombines TRBV4-1 with TRBJ2-7; the D gene is possibly TRBD2 (6 bases). The CDR3 length is 15 residues. V gave up 4 bases and J gave up 4 bases, with 17 bases separating them. Germline V CDR1 and CDR2: MGHRA, YSYEKL. As DNA, the CDR3 is TGCGCCAGCAGCCCCGCCTGGGGGGTCTCTTACGAGCAGTACTTC. This translates into CASSPAWGVSYEQYF.

V and J are TRBV5-1 and TRBJ2-1; 8 bases fit TRBD2. V lost 2 bases and J lost 3; bases outside the gene matches: 7. Germline CDR1 reads SGHRS; CDR2 reads YFSETQ. This CDR3 comprises 16 residues. CDR3 sequence: CASSFQLAANYNEQFF. CDR3 sequence (DNA): TGCGCCAGCAGCTTCCAACTAGCGGCTAACTACAATGAGCAGTTCTTC.

The chain links TRBV7-9 to TRBJ1-3, with TRBD1 identical over 8 bases. The CDR3 runs to 13 residues. V lost 6 bases to trimming and J lost 2 bases; unmatched junction nucleotides: 0. Germline CDR1 SEHNR, CDR2 FQNEAQ (reference sequence). CDR3 sequence reads: CASRQGAGNTIYF. The CDR3 DNA is TGTGCCAGCAGACAGGGGGCTGGAAACACCATATATTTT.

This clone was seen only once. The CDR3 DNA reads as TGTGCTAGTGGTTTCGGTGTGGAGTACAATGAGCAGTTCTTC. It is translated as CASGFGVEYNEQFF. This chain uses TRBV12-5 with TRBJ2-1; D ambiguous. V lost 3 bases and J 4 bases, leaving 10 bases between the germline ends. The CDR3 spans 14 residues. Germline V gives CDR1 LGHNT, CDR2 FRNRAP. Filled out from reference TRBV12-5 and TRBJ2-1, the complete variable domain reads DARVTQTPRHKVTEMGQEVTMRCQPILGHNTVFWYRQTMMQGLELLAYFRNRAPLDDSGMPKDRFSAEMPDATLATLKIQPSEPRDSAVYFCASGFGVEYNEQFFGPGTRLTVL.

The count of this clone is one. The chain recombines TRBV19 with TRBJ1-1; D is possibly TRBD1 (6 bases). CDR3 length: 13 residues. Germline values: CDR1 LNHDA, CDR2 SQIVND (reference sequence). With 7 bases removed from V and 5 bases from J, the gap between germline ends came to 14 bases. The CDR3 is CASTHSGETEAFF. In nucleotides, the CDR3 is TGTGCCAGTACCCACTCAGGGGAGACTGAAGCTTTCTTT.

The chain employs TRBV7-9 and TRBJ1-3; 7 bases are a match to TRBD1. The germline V gene has CDR1 SEHNR and CDR2 FQNEAQ (reference sequence). The V segment lost 4 bases and the J segment 2 bases; nucleotides outside the gene matches: 8. The CDR3 covers 16 residues. The chain's CDR3 is CASSSDRVNPGNTIYF. The DNA for the CDR3 is TGTGCCAGCAGCTCCGACAGGGTGAATCCTGGAAACACCATATATTTT.

The rearrangement links TRBV6-5 to TRBJ2-1, with D possibly being TRBD1 (6 bases). Germline assignment: CDR1 MNHEY and CDR2 SVGAGI. CDR3 length: 15 residues. The V end lost 6 bases, the J end lost 10 bases, and 22 bases lay between the germline ends. The CDR3 protein is CASRKDRYTPREQFF. CDR3 DNA: TGTGCCAGCAGAAAAGACAGGTATACCCCCCGGGAGCAGTTCTTC.

This rearrangement joins TRBV11-3 to TRBJ2-1; D unclear. The CDR3 extends over 12 amino acids. In germline, CDR1 is SGHNT, CDR2 YENEEA. V lost 1 base, J lost 7 bases, and 5 bases lay in between. DNA for the CDR3: TGTGCCAGCAGCTTAGTAGAGAATGAGCAGTTCTTC. It encodes CASSLVENEQFF.

J is TRBJ1-1 and V is TRBV5-4; D might be TRBD1 (5 bases). The V and J ends lost 7 bases and 1 base respectively, with 11 bases between them. In germline, CDR1 is SGHNT, CDR2 YYREEE (reference sequence). The CDR3 contains 13 residues. The chain's CDR3 is CASSGGGNTEAFF. In nucleotides, the CDR3 is TGTGCCAGCTCTGGGGGGGGGAACACTGAAGCTTTCTTT.

The V and J genes are TRBV27 and TRBJ1-2, with D perhaps TRBD1 (5 bases). This CDR3 is 14 amino acids long. V lost 7 bases to trimming and J lost 1 base, with 13 bases between them. Germline CDR1 MNHEY, CDR2 SMNVEV (reference sequence). CDR3 in amino acids: CASNRGGSNYGYTF. CDR3 DNA sequence: TGTGCCAGCAATAGGGGCGGAAGTAACTATGGCTACACCTTC.

The rearrangement uses TRBV27 and TRBJ1-4, with D maybe TRBD1 (6 bases). The V end lost 6 bases, the J end lost 7 bases, and 15 bases lay between the germline ends. The length of the CDR3 is 14 residues. CDR1 is MNHEY and CDR2 is SMNVEV in the germline V gene (reference sequence). CDR3 protein: CASSWGRGSEKLFF. CDR3 nucleotide sequence: TGTGCCAGCAGCTGGGGGAGGGGGAGTGAAAAACTGTTTTTT.